These T cell receptor beta chains were read from a single sample in a study of shared clonotypes between healthy human individuals. Data came from immunoSEQ multiplex PCR; TCRdb stores just in-frame clones and leaves some out. The sample includes fewer than 2.5 million clones, 80% to 95% of them seen just once. The sample taken for sequencing was naive CD4+ T cells from PBMCs. These receptors were collected from a young man in good health. Some clones in this sample may be carry-over from other donors' samples. The CDR3 runs from the conserved cysteine through the conserved F or W. A D gene is named only where the DNA matches it firmly. Expanded clones get a size class; other rows say once, few or many, or leave the size out.

TRBV20-1	NA	NA	TRBJ2-7	CSARRHEQYF	TGCAGTGCTAGGAGGCACGAGCAGTACTTC
TRBV28	NA	NA	TRBJ1-1	CASSPLAANTEAFF	TGTGCCAGCAGTCCTCTTGCGGCGAACACTGAAGCTTTCTTT
TRBV19	once	NA	TRBJ2-1	CASSIRHEQFF	TGTGCCAGTAGTATTAGGCATGAGCAGTTCTTC
TRBV10-3	NA	NA	TRBJ1-2	CAISVGDYGYTF	TGTGCCATCAGTGTGGGAGACTATGGCTACACCTTC
TRBV27	NA	NA	TRBJ2-2	CASSLRGGGELFF	TGTGCCAGCAGTTTGCGAGGGGGCGGGGAGCTGTTTTTT
TRBV9	NA	NA	TRBJ2-2	CASSVDPTGELFF	TGTGCCAGCAGCGTAGACCCGACCGGGGAGCTGTTTTTT
TRBV30	NA	TRBD1	TRBJ2-5	CAWTTQGAGETQYF	TGTGCCTGGACTACACAGGGGGCAGGGGAGACCCAGTACTTC
TRBV5-4	NA	NA	TRBJ2-7	CASSPNKQGGEQYF	TGTGCCAGCAGCCCGAATAAACAGGGTGGGGAGCAGTACTTC
TRBV25-1	NA	NA	TRBJ2-3	CASSDPGSTDTQYF	TGTGCCAGCAGTGACCCGGGGAGCACAGATACGCAGTATTTT
TRBV6-1	NA	NA	TRBJ1-2	CASSESPETTIYGYTF	TGTGCCAGCAGTGAATCACCAGAAACTACCATCTATGGCTACACCTTC
TRBV9	NA	TRBD1	TRBJ1-2	CASSVEGQGSYGYTF	TGTGCCAGCAGCGTAGAGGGACAGGGGTCCTATGGCTACACCTTC
TRBV20-1	NA	NA	TRBJ2-7	CSARDTDEQYF	TGCAGTGCTAGAGATACCGACGAGCAGTACTTC
TRBV5-5	NA	TRBD1	TRBJ1-1	CASSLWDRDTEAFF	TGTGCCAGCAGCTTGTGGGACAGAGACACTGAAGCTTTCTTT
TRBV30	NA	NA	TRBJ2-4	CAWRTGPGENIQYF	TGTGCCTGGAGAACGGGGCCGGGCGAAAACATTCAGTACTTC
TRBV7-2	once	NA	TRBJ2-2	CASSFIGFNTGELFF	TGTGCCAGCAGCTTCATTGGCTTTAACACCGGGGAGCTGTTTTTT
TRBV10-1	NA	NA	TRBJ2-1	CASSGSLGYEQFF	TGCGCCAGCAGCGGGAGTCTGGGGTATGAGCAGTTCTTC
TRBV2	NA	NA	TRBJ2-5	CASSATQGRGETQYF	TGTGCCAGCAGCGCAACACAGGGAAGGGGAGAGACCCAGTACTTC
TRBV7-9	NA	TRBD2	TRBJ2-7	CASSLTTSGRAPSLEQYF	TGTGCCAGCAGCCTAACGACTAGCGGGAGGGCCCCCTCCCTCGAGCAGTACTTC
TRBV7-3	NA	NA	TRBJ2-1	CASSSTPGSYEQFF	TGTGCCAGCAGCTCTACTCCCGGGAGTTATGAGCAGTTCTTC